This passage covers 14 T cell receptor beta chains from one sample sequenced in a study of OX40 agonist ivuxolimab in advanced cancers. Using immunoSEQ multiplex PCR, the repertoire was profiled, and TCRdb retains in-frame clones only, with some absent. In the table there are about 38,000 clones, about 82% of which are singletons. Sequenced material: CD4+ or CD8+ T cells sorted from blood, taken in a trial of the OX40 agonist ivuxolimab. Source of these receptors: an adult with an advanced solid tumor such as melanoma, head and neck, liver or kidney cancer.

V gene TRBV28 combines with J gene TRBJ2-5; D is unclear. The V and J ends lost 5 bases and 5 bases respectively, with 15 bases between them. The germline V gene encodes CDR1 MDHEN and CDR2 SYDVKM. The CDR3 has 14 amino acids. The CDR3 loop reads CASSPKWHRETQYF. In DNA form, the CDR3 reads TGTGCCAGCAGTCCCAAATGGCATCGGGAGACCCAGTACTTC.

The chain uses TRBV2 and TRBJ2-7; D could derive from TRBD1 or TRBD2 (5 bases each). Trimming removed 3 bases from V and 3 bases from J, with 9 bases in between. Germline lookup yields CDR1 SNHLY and CDR2 FYNNEI. The CDR3 has 13 residues. DNA for the CDR3: TGTGCCAGCAGTGACGGGGCCGGCTACGAGCAGTACTTC. This sequence encodes CASSDGAGYEQYF.

J is TRBJ1-5 and V is TRBV6-6; D remains unclear. The germline CDR1 and CDR2 sequences are MNHNY and SVGAGI (reference sequence). Trimming removed 6 bases from V and 0 bases from J, with 9 bases in between. The CDR3 covers 14 residues. CDR3 in DNA: TGTGCCAGCAGGCTGGCAAATAGCAATCAGCCCCAGCATTTT. This codes for CASRLANSNQPQHF.

The genes are TRBV5-4 and TRBJ2-1; 10 nucleotides align to TRBD2. Losses at the gene ends were 4 bases for V and 1 base for J; bases not matched to a gene: 8. The CDR3 totals 17 residues. Germline assignment: CDR1 SGHNT and CDR2 YYREEE (reference sequence). CDR3 sequence (DNA): TGTGCCAGCAGCCCGGGAGCGGGAGGGGGTTCCTACAATGAGCAGTTCTTC. Protein: CASSPGAGGGSYNEQFF.

This chain connects TRBV28 to TRBJ2-7, with D unclear. Trimming left V 5 bases short and J 4 bases short, with 15 bases between. Germline V CDR1 and CDR2: MDHEN, SYDVKM. The CDR3 sequence is 14 residues long. The CDR3 nucleotides are TGTGCCAGCAGTCCCTCAGACCGGTCGTACGAGCAGTACTTC. The encoded protein is CASSPSDRSYEQYF.

The J gene is TRBJ2-5, the V gene TRBV13, with D possibly matching TRBD2 (7 bases). The assigned J gene may be wrong: the sequence end matches TRBJ2-7 better. Germline loops: CDR1 PRHDT, CDR2 FYEKMQ (reference sequence). The CDR3 length is 16 residues. The chain's CDR3 is CASSPGRGGAPGEQYF. CDR3 in DNA: TGTGCCAGCAGTCCAGGTAGGGGGGGTGCCCCGGGCGAGCAGTACTTC.

The chain uses TRBV5-1 and TRBJ1-3, with 9 bases matching TRBD1. Germline CDR1 SGHRS, CDR2 YFSETQ. The V and J ends lost 3 bases and 8 bases, in that order; junction bases with no gene match: 6. This CDR3 is built from 14 residues. CDR3 region: CASSWGTGQDTIYF. The CDR3 DNA reads as TGCGCCAGCAGCTGGGGGACAGGGCAAGACACCATATATTTT.

The chain joins TRBV4-1 to TRBJ2-7; no clear D. This CDR3 contains 13 residues. Trimming pared 1 base from V and 5 bases from J, leaving 9 bases between. Per the germline V gene, CDR1 is MGHRA and CDR2 is YSYEKL. The CDR3 region is CASSQVLVNEQYF. The CDR3 DNA follows: TGCGCCAGCAGCCAAGTCTTGGTAAACGAGCAGTACTTC.

The chain joins TRBV5-4 to TRBJ1-2; D is possibly TRBD1 (6 bases). The CDR3 runs to 13 residues. The V end was cut by 2 bases, the J end by 3 bases, with 8 bases between. Germline V lookup: CDR1 SGHNT, CDR2 YYREEE (reference sequence). The CDR3: CASSLGGDYGYTF. CDR3 DNA: TGTGCCAGCAGCTTAGGGGGGGACTATGGCTACACCTTC. Full variable domain (outside the CDR3, taken from reference TRBV5-4 and TRBJ1-2): ETGVTQSPTHLIKTRGQQVTLRCSSQSGHNTVSWYQQALGQGPQFIFQYYREEENGRGNFPPRFSGLQFPNYSSELNVNALELDDSALYLCASSLGGDYGYTFGSGTRLTVV.

The chain carries TRBV6-6 and TRBJ1-5; tentative D call: TRBD1 (6 bases). Trimming pared 7 bases from V and 6 bases from J, leaving 16 bases between. This CDR3 is built from 14 residues. CDR1 and CDR2 from the germline V gene are MNHNY and SVGAGI (reference sequence). The CDR3: CASTPHDRIQPQHF. In DNA, the CDR3 is TGTGCCAGCACTCCGCACGACAGGATTCAGCCCCAGCATTTT.

This clone showed up just once. The rearrangement uses TRBV10-3 and TRBJ2-2, with 8 bases identical to TRBD1. Germline trimming cut 6 bases from V and 3 bases from J; bases unmatched to any gene: 3. Germline assignment: CDR1 ENHRY and CDR2 SYGVKD. The CDR3 totals 14 residues. In nucleotides, the CDR3 is TGTGCCATCAGGGACAGGGCAGACACCGGGGAGCTGTTTTTT. Its protein product is CAIRDRADTGELFF.

V gene TRBV9 combines with J gene TRBJ1-2, with 7 nucleotides matching TRBD1. Per germline, CDR1 SGDLS and CDR2 YYNGEE. Trimming removed 7 bases from V and 6 bases from J; junction bases left unmatched: 12. The CDR3 contains 14 residues. The DNA for the CDR3 is TGTGCCAGCCGGGAAGGCCGGGACAGCAATGGCTACACCTTC. Translation gives CASREGRDSNGYTF.

The rearrangement joins TRBV25-1 to TRBJ1-2, with D unresolved. In germline, CDR1 is MGHDK, CDR2 SYGVNS. V lost 3 bases and J 7 bases, leaving 15 bases between the germline ends. The CDR3 sequence is 14 residues long. CDR3 amino acids: CASSEPLFYGGYTF. DNA of the CDR3: TGTGCCAGCAGTGAGCCGCTTTTCTATGGTGGCTACACCTTC.

This clone was observed a single time. CDR3 DNA sequence: TGTGCCAGCAGTCCCGGCACCGGGGGGGGCGGGGAAGCTTTCTTT. Protein product: CASSPGTGGGGEAFF. The rearrangement joins TRBV6-5 to TRBJ1-1, with a tentative D call TRBD1 (6 bases). This CDR3 is built from 15 residues. The germline V and J ends were trimmed by 5 bases and 8 bases, with 21 bases remaining between them. CDR1 is MNHEY and CDR2 is SVGAGI in the germline V gene.